This TCR beta chain was sequenced during a study of T cell clonality in common variable immunodeficiency. Trimming left V 1 base short and J 4 bases short, with 11 bases between. The length of the CDR3 is 14 residues. The germline CDR1 and CDR2 sequences are SGHDT and YYEEEE. The table came from immunoSEQ multiplex PCR; TCRdb's copy has only in-frame clones and leaves some out. The specimen has over 30,000 clones, none found just once. Regarding the study as a whole: CVID subjects had higher TCRbeta clonality than healthy controls, most marked in about a third.

This clone was observed at least ten times. Its antigen remains unidentified. The CDR3 end falls 3 residues outside the read, so it is completed with the germline J gene. J is TRBJ1-2 and V is TRBV5-6; TRBD1 might be the D (5 bases). The sequence came from a person aged 18 to 75 in good health. Sequences were obtained from peripheral blood mononuclear cells. The part of the CDR3 DNA that was read is TGTGCCAGCAGCTTGACAGGTATCGTCTATGGC. It yields the protein CASSLTGIVYG. The CDR3 in its entirety is CASSLTGIVYGYTF.